Reported below is one T cell receptor (beta chain). Its specificity is unknown. This record belongs to a study of CXCR3-negative and CXCR3-positive naive CD8 T cells. On the study more broadly: A total of 130 million or so TRB reads was generated, with about 1.5 +/- 0.3 million per library.

Germline V gene lookup returns CDR1 LGHNA and CDR2 YSLEER. The CDR3 covers 17 residues. Points from the study as a whole: High diversity, comparable across both naive subsets, contrasted with much lower diversity in memory CD8+ cells. CXCR3-negative naive cells had less hydrophobic TRB CDR3s than did CXCR3-positive naive cells.

5' RACE that incorporated UMI labels was used to prepare the TRB cDNA libraries. TCRdb reprocessed the 5' RACE reads and keeps a single row for each CDR3 protein, giving no DNA. In all, the sample yields some 130,000 distinct CDR3 sequences. The sample was naive CXCR3+ CD8+ T cells from blood. Subset here: CD45RO-CCR7+CD27+CD95- naive CD8+ T cells expressing CXCR3 (TNR3+). The chain couples TRBV4-3 to TRBJ2-1; the D call of TRBD1 rests on TCRdb alone, since no DNA is present to check it. The clonotype was recovered from a human donor in good health. Some clones in this sample may be carry-over from other donors' samples. The CDR3 spells CASSQDREGKGGWEQFF.